The 27 T cell receptor beta chains listed next were all sequenced from one sample in a study of shared clonotypes between healthy human individuals. The repertoire was sequenced with immunoSEQ multiplex PCR; TCRdb's copy has only in-frame clones and lacks some. This table has approximately 2,000,000 clones, roughly 93% appearing once. The naive CD8 population came from CD45RO-negative cells selected for CCR7, without terminally differentiated effector memory CD45RA+ cells. Input material: naive CD8+ T cells from PBMCs. These receptor sequences come from a man between 18 and 29 years old in good health. Some clones in this sample may be carry-over from other donors' samples.

The gene calls are TRBV29-1 and TRBJ2-7, with D unclear. Trimming stripped 6 bases from V and 0 bases from J, with 12 bases between. Germline V CDR1 and CDR2: SQVTM, ANQGSEA. The CDR3 is 13 residues long. CDR3 coding DNA: TGCAGCGTAAAAGGTGGGAACTCCTACGAGCAGTACTTC. Translation: CSVKGGNSYEQYF.

This chain links TRBV27 with TRBJ1-5, with D unclear. This CDR3 spans 14 amino acids. V lost 2 bases, J lost 7 bases, and 12 bases lay in between. CDR1 and CDR2 from the germline V gene are MNHEY and SMNVEV (reference sequence). CDR3 residues: CASSLRGLGQPQHF. As DNA, the CDR3 is TGTGCCAGCAGTTTACGCGGCCTGGGGCAGCCCCAGCATTTT.

This sequence joins TRBV19 and TRBJ2-1; 10 positions match TRBD2. V lost 6 bases and J lost 5; bases outside the gene matches: 7. The germline V gene encodes CDR1 LNHDA and CDR2 SQIVND (reference sequence). The CDR3 totals 15 residues. CDR3 bases: TGTGCCAGTAGCAGGGGACTAGCGCAGAACAATGAGCAGTTCTTC. Translating it yields CASSRGLAQNNEQFF.

The rearrangement links TRBV18 to TRBJ2-5; no firm D call. Trimming removed 3 bases at V and 4 bases at J, with 15 bases between. This CDR3 has 15 amino acids. The V gene's germline CDR1 is KGHSH and CDR2 LQKENI. CDR3 DNA sequence: TGTGCCAGCTCACCCCTCCCTTACACCTTAGAGACCCAGTACTTC. Its protein product is CASSPLPYTLETQYF.

This clone is a singleton in its sample. The chain couples TRBV18 to TRBJ2-5, with a tentative D call TRBD1 (5 bases). The germline V gene has CDR1 KGHSH and CDR2 LQKENI. This CDR3 spans 16 amino acids. Trimming took off 1 base at V and 1 base at J, with 13 bases between the two ends. CDR3 bases: TGTGCCAGCTCACCACAAAAGACAGAACTCCAAGAGACCCAGTACTTC. Translating gives CASSPQKTELQETQYF.

The rearrangement uses TRBV7-2 and TRBJ1-2, with a possible D match to TRBD1 (6 bases). The V end was cut by 1 base, the J end by 7 bases, with 13 bases between. Germline CDR1 reads SGHTA; CDR2 reads FQGNSA. This CDR3 contains 14 residues. CDR3 in amino acids: CASSLGIGGSGYTF. CDR3 bases: TGTGCCAGCAGCTTAGGAATAGGGGGGTCTGGCTACACCTTC.

The chain has TRBV7-6 and TRBJ2-1, with TRBD2 matching 7 bases. The germline CDR1 and CDR2 sequences are SGHVS and FNYEAQ. The V and J ends lost 7 bases and 3 bases, in that order; junction bases with no gene match: 9. The CDR3 length is 15 residues. CDR3 sequence (DNA): TGTGCCAGCACCCAAGGTCCTAGCGGCTACAATGAGCAGTTCTTC. Protein product: CASTQGPSGYNEQFF.

This CDR3 is CASSLALQNSGANVLTF. Written as DNA, the CDR3 is TGTGCCAGCAGCTTGGCCCTCCAGAACTCTGGGGCCAACGTCCTGACTTTC. The chain combines TRBV5-5 with TRBJ2-6; D remains ambiguous. Germline V gene sequence: CDR1 SGHKS, CDR2 YYEKEE (reference sequence). Trimming stripped 0 bases from V and 0 bases from J, with 10 bases between. The CDR3 loop spans 17 amino acids.

The chain links TRBV9 to TRBJ2-5; D is possibly TRBD2 (6 bases). The CDR3 covers 14 residues. In germline, CDR1 is SGDLS, CDR2 YYNGEE. The germline V and J ends were trimmed by 3 bases and 2 bases, with 11 bases remaining between them. DNA of the CDR3: TGTGCCAGCAGCGCGGGACTTACTCAAGAGACCCAGTACTTC. It codes for CASSAGLTQETQYF. Full variable domain (rest looked up from reference TRBV9 and TRBJ2-5): DSGVTQTPKHLITATGQRVTLRCSPRSGDLSVYWYQQSLDQGLQFLIQYYNGEERAKGNILERFSAQQFPDLHSELNLSSLELGDSALYFCASSAGLTQETQYFGPGTRLLVL.

The chain is built from TRBV5-6 and TRBJ2-6, with D uncertain. The germline gives CDR1 SGHDT, CDR2 YYEEEE. V lost 0 bases, J lost 1 base, and 2 bases lay in between. The length of the CDR3 is 14 residues. CDR3 sequence: CASSLDSGANVLTF. The CDR3 DNA sequence: TGTGCCAGCAGCTTGGATTCTGGGGCCAACGTCCTGACTTTC.

The chain links TRBV7-8 to TRBJ1-3; D perhaps matches TRBD1 (5 bases). In germline, CDR1 is SGHVS, CDR2 FQNEAQ. The length of the CDR3 is 17 residues. The V gene lost 5 bases and the J gene lost 4 bases, with 21 bases spanning the gap. CDR3 residues: CASSLESRTAGGNTIYF. For the CDR3, the DNA is TGTGCCAGCAGCCTAGAATCTCGGACCGCAGGGGGAAACACCATATATTTT. Combining the CDR3 with reference TRBV7-8 and TRBJ1-3 gives the whole variable domain GAGVSQSPRYKVAKRGQDVALRCDPISGHVSLFWYQQALGQGPEFLTYFQNEAQLDKSGLPSDRFFAERPEGSVSTLKIQRTQQEDSAVYLCASSLESRTAGGNTIYFGEGSWLTVV.

V usage is TRBV27 and J usage is TRBJ2-7; TRBD1 is a possible D gene (6 bases). The germline gives CDR1 MNHEY, CDR2 SMNVEV (reference sequence). The length of the CDR3 is 14 residues. Trimming removed 8 bases at V and 5 bases at J, with 19 bases between. Here the CDR3 reads CASAERQGFDEQYF. The DNA of the CDR3 is TGTGCCAGCGCCGAACGCCAGGGGTTCGACGAGCAGTACTTC.

The chain recombines TRBV10-3 with TRBJ2-5; no clear D gene. The CDR3 has 14 amino acids. Germline V lookup: CDR1 ENHRY, CDR2 SYGVKD. Deletions cut 4 bases from V and 1 base from J, with 10 bases between. This CDR3 is CAISGVLAQETQYF. In DNA form, the CDR3 reads TGTGCCATCAGTGGGGTCCTCGCCCAAGAGACCCAGTACTTC.

A remark on this clone: The sample has other DNA sequences that encode this CDR3 too. The chain joins TRBV30 to TRBJ2-7; D uncertain. The CDR3 contains 13 residues. Trimming stripped 0 bases from V and 2 bases from J, with 8 bases between. Germline CDR1 and CDR2: GTSNPN and SVGIG (reference sequence). CDR3 coding DNA: TGTGCCTGGAGTGTAGGCGATACCTACGAGCAGTACTTC. Translation: CAWSVGDTYEQYF.

The chain is built from TRBV2 and TRBJ2-5, with 10 bases aligning to TRBD1. J lost 4 bases, V lost 5 bases, and 4 bases had no gene match. Germline-derived CDR1 and CDR2 are SNHLY and FYNNEI. This CDR3 is 14 amino acids long. CDR3 amino acids: CASSSWTGGETQYF. Here the CDR3 DNA reads TGTGCCAGCAGTTCTTGGACAGGGGGAGAGACCCAGTACTTC. Full variable domain (rest looked up from reference TRBV2 and TRBJ2-5): EPEVTQTPSHQVTQMGQEVILRCVPISNHLYFYWYRQILGQKVEFLVSFYNNEISEKSEIFDDQFSVERPDGSNFTLKIRSTKLEDSAMYFCASSSWTGGETQYFGPGTRLLVL.

The rearrangement joins TRBV6-6 to TRBJ2-2; D gene unclear. The CDR3 totals 14 residues. Germline V gene lookup returns CDR1 MNHNY and CDR2 SVGAGI (reference sequence). With 2 bases removed from V and 3 bases from J, the gap between germline ends came to 7 bases. CDR3 sequence (DNA): TGTGCCAGCAGTTACGGGATGTACACCGGGGAGCTGTTTTTT. Amino acids: CASSYGMYTGELFF.

This chain uses TRBV4-1 with TRBJ2-5; a weak D match, TRBD2 (6 bases). Germline CDR1 MGHRA, CDR2 YSYEKL. V dropped 2 bases and J dropped 0 bases, with 31 bases sitting between them. This CDR3 has 22 amino acids. The CDR3, as DNA: TGCGCCAGCAGCCAAAAGGGCCTAGGGGCGATAAGACTAGACAGCTACCAAGAGACCCAGTACTTC. Protein product: CASSQKGLGAIRLDSYQETQYF.

This clone was recorded once. The V gene is TRBV5-1, the J gene TRBJ2-5; TRBD1 agrees at 10 bases. Germline values: CDR1 SGHRS, CDR2 YFSETQ. The V and J ends lost 0 bases and 4 bases, in that order; junction bases with no gene match: 3. This CDR3 comprises 15 residues. DNA of the CDR3: TGCGCCAGCAGCTTGGAGGACAGGGGGTCAGAGACCCAGTACTTC. Its protein product is CASSLEDRGSETQYF. Based on the CDR3 plus reference TRBV5-1 and TRBJ2-5, the full variable domain is KAGVTQTPRYLIKTRGQQVTLSCSPISGHRSVSWYQQTPGQGLQFLFEYFSETQRNKGNFPGRFSGRQFSNSRSEMNVSTLELGDSALYLCASSLEDRGSETQYFGPGTRLLVL.

The rearrangement uses TRBV7-9 and TRBJ2-7; TRBD2 matches at 7 bases. J was trimmed by 6 bases and V by 3 bases; bases with no gene match: 8. The germline CDR1 and CDR2 sequences are SEHNR and FQNEAQ (reference sequence). This CDR3 region has 14 residues. The CDR3 region is CASSFNSGHVEQYF. DNA of the CDR3: TGTGCCAGCAGCTTCAATAGCGGGCACGTCGAGCAGTACTTC.

The chain carries TRBV7-9 and TRBJ2-7; unclear D gene. The CDR3 sequence is 12 residues long. V was cut by 2 bases and J by 5 bases, with 7 bases left in between. Germline CDR1 reads SEHNR; CDR2 reads FQNEAQ (reference sequence). The CDR3 loop reads CASSLHFDEQYF. Written as DNA, the CDR3 is TGTGCCAGCAGCTTACACTTCGACGAGCAGTACTTC.

This sequence joins TRBV7-9 and TRBJ2-1; a weak D match, TRBD2 (6 bases). Germline CDR1 is SEHNR and CDR2 is FQNEAQ (reference sequence). Deletions cut 5 bases from V and 6 bases from J, with 11 bases between. The CDR3 length is 13 residues. CDR3 coding DNA: TGTGCCAGCAGCCCATCGACTAGCAATGAGCAGTTCTTC. This sequence encodes CASSPSTSNEQFF.

This clone was counted a single time. The gene calls are TRBV7-9 and TRBJ2-2, with TRBD2 as a possible D gene (6 bases). Germline CDR1 and CDR2: SEHNR and FQNEAQ (reference sequence). V was cut by 5 bases and J by 6 bases, with 22 bases left in between. CDR3 length equals 17 residues. The CDR3 sequence is CASSPKNRDSLSGELFF. CDR3 nucleotides: TGTGCCAGCAGCCCGAAAAACCGGGACTCCCTTTCCGGGGAGCTGTTTTTT.

The genes are TRBV7-9 and TRBJ2-2; TRBD2 aligns across 7 bases. The CDR3 has 17 residues. CDR1 is SEHNR, CDR2 FQNEAQ, per germline (reference sequence). J lost 0 bases, V lost 1 base, and 5 bases had no gene match. In DNA, the CDR3 is TGTGCCAGCAGCTTAGGGTCAGCGGGAACGAACACCGGGGAGCTGTTTTTT. It yields the protein CASSLGSAGTNTGELFF.

J is TRBJ2-2 and V is TRBV15; no clear D gene. Germline loops: CDR1 LNHNV, CDR2 YYDKDF (reference sequence). This CDR3 has 14 amino acids. V shed 0 bases and J shed 5 bases, with 7 bases lying between them. DNA for the CDR3: TGTGCCACCAGCAGAGACGACACTACCGGGGAGCTGTTTTTT. It is translated as CATSRDDTTGELFF.

With regard to this clone: No DNA is shown, since the ends of the CDR3 on it are uncertain; the CDR3 is the one TCRdb lists. Different DNA sequences within this sample yield the same CDR3. V is TRBV19 and J is TRBJ2-7; TRBD2 reflects the table's D call only, with no check against the DNA. Counting both end residues, the CDR3 totals 14 amino acids. CDR1 LNHDA and CDR2 SQIVND come from the germline V gene (reference sequence). Here the CDR3 reads CASSILAGAYEQYF.

The chain has TRBV4-2 and TRBJ2-3; D is possibly TRBD1 (5 bases). V was shortened by 4 bases and J by 2 bases, with 19 bases between the two germline ends. The CDR3 length is 17 residues. Germline V gives CDR1 LGHNA, CDR2 YNFKEQ. CDR3 sequence (DNA): TGTGCCAGCAGCCGCAAAACAGGCCCGGGTACCACAGATACGCAGTATTTT. Translation: CASSRKTGPGTTDTQYF.

The chain is built from TRBV9 and TRBJ2-1; no definite D call. This CDR3 is 18 amino acids long. CDR1 is SGDLS and CDR2 is YYNGEE in the germline V gene. Trimming shortened V by 4 bases and J by 0 bases, and 20 bases separated the two germline ends. The CDR3 loop reads CASSFREVAVSSYNEQFF. CDR3 in DNA: TGTGCCAGCAGCTTTAGGGAAGTAGCAGTGAGCTCCTACAATGAGCAGTTCTTC.